The 30 T cell receptor beta chains below all came from one sample that was sequenced in a study of T cells after posttransplantation cyclophosphamide. The assay was immunoSEQ multiplex PCR, and TCRdb's table has in-frame clones only and misses some. Recorded here are about 33,000 clones, none singletons. The material sequenced was PBMCs. The source is a woman aged 30 to 39 in good health and a related stem cell transplant donor.

The chain links TRBV12-3 or TRBV12-4 to TRBJ1-5, with 8 bases that match TRBD1. J lost 5 bases, V lost 3 bases, and 9 bases had no gene match. CDR3 length equals 16 residues. CDR3 in amino acids: CASSFSTGGHHQPQHF. As DNA, the CDR3 is TGTGCCAGCAGTTTTTCCACAGGGGGGCACCATCAGCCCCAGCATTTT.

A few counts support this clone. This sequence joins TRBV7-9 and TRBJ2-2; 9 nucleotides line up with TRBD1. CDR1 and CDR2 (germline): SEHNR, FQNEAQ (reference sequence). The V gene end was trimmed by 5 bases and the J gene end by 0 bases; junction bases not matched to a gene: 7. The CDR3 length is 17 residues. This CDR3 is CASSPYRDRANTGELFF. The CDR3 coding sequence is TGTGCCAGCAGCCCTTACCGGGACAGGGCGAACACCGGGGAGCTGTTTTTT.

On this clone: One junction end does not reproduce the germline sequence, and a read error may be involved. The genes are TRBV7-2 and TRBJ2-5, with TRBD2 matching over 9 bases. Germline CDR1 is SGHTA and CDR2 is FQGNSA. This CDR3 region has 15 residues. CDR3 sequence (DNA): TGTGCCAGCAGCGTAGCGGGGGCCCACCAAGAGACCCAGTACTTC. Translating it yields CASSVAGAHQETQYF.

The table lists this clone with many counts. The chain joins TRBV12-3 or TRBV12-4 to TRBJ1-1; 7 positions match TRBD1. CDR3 length: 17 residues. V was pared by 1 base and J by 0 bases, with 8 bases of the junction left unmatched. The CDR3 loop reads CASSLDAGGTLNTEAFF. In DNA form, the CDR3 reads TGTGCCAGCAGTTTAGATGCAGGGGGTACGTTGAACACTGAAGCTTTCTTT.

This clone was found many times. V is TRBV10-3 and J is TRBJ2-7; 10 bases agree with TRBD1. V trimming: 7 bases; J trimming: 2 bases; junction bases outside the gene matches: 17. Germline V CDR1 and CDR2: ENHRY, SYGVKD. The CDR3 runs to 18 residues. CDR3 sequence: CAIIIEIRMDRGAYEQYF. The CDR3 region has the DNA TGTGCCATCATAATCGAAATACGCATGGACAGGGGGGCCTACGAGCAGTACTTC.

This clone was observed many times. The chain recombines TRBV11-1 with TRBJ2-2; a weak D match, TRBD1 (5 bases). Trimming cost V 5 bases and J 2 bases, with 15 bases left between them. This CDR3 has 16 amino acids. Germline values: CDR1 SGHAT, CDR2 FQDESV (reference sequence). The chain's CDR3 is CASSPFQGFNTGELFF. The CDR3 nucleotides read TGTGCCAGCAGCCCCTTCCAGGGATTCAACACCGGGGAGCTGTTTTTT.

This clone was counted only a few times. This chain uses TRBV7-9 with TRBJ1-5; 7 nucleotides line up with TRBD1. CDR3 size: 12 residues. V dropped 5 bases and J dropped 11; count of bases not matched to a gene: 6. Per germline, CDR1 SEHNR and CDR2 FQNEAQ (reference sequence). CDR3 sequence reads: CASSKDRVAQHF. The DNA for the CDR3 is TGTGCCAGCAGCAAAGACAGGGTGGCCCAGCATTTT.

This clone was observed at least ten times. This rearrangement joins TRBV7-2 to TRBJ1-4, with D possibly TRBD1 on 6 matching bases. V shed 2 bases and J shed 9 bases, with 13 bases lying between them. Germline values: CDR1 SGHTA, CDR2 FQGNSA. This CDR3 region has 14 residues. This chain's CDR3 is CASSLSGGQKKLFF. CDR3 nucleotide sequence: TGTGCCAGCAGCTTATCGGGGGGCCAGAAAAAACTGTTTTTT.

This clone was recorded at least ten times. This chain uses TRBV19 with TRBJ2-1; weak D call: TRBD1 (5 bases). V was trimmed by 5 bases and J by 9 bases, leaving 17 bases between them. Per the germline V gene, CDR1 is LNHDA and CDR2 is SQIVND (reference sequence). This CDR3 is 14 amino acids long. In DNA form, the CDR3 reads TGTGCCAGTAGTGGGTGGGGCGCGCTTCCTGAGCAGTTCTTC. This codes for CASSGWGALPEQFF.

This clone was counted ten times or more. The CDR3 coding sequence is TGCGCCAGCAGCCAACCACACTCGGACACACACACAGATACGCAGTATTTT. It translates to CASSQPHSDTHTDTQYF. The chain couples TRBV4-1 to TRBJ2-3; D is perhaps TRBD1 (5 bases). V gave up 2 bases and J gave up 2 bases, with 17 bases separating them. This CDR3 is 17 amino acids long. The germline V gene encodes CDR1 MGHRA and CDR2 YSYEKL.

At least ten counts were recorded for this clone. This chain joins TRBV27 and TRBJ1-2, with D maybe TRBD1 (5 bases). Deletions cut 2 bases from V and 4 bases from J, with 8 bases between. Germline V gene lookup returns CDR1 MNHEY and CDR2 SMNVEV (reference sequence). This CDR3 is built from 13 residues. The DNA for the CDR3 is TGTGCCAGCAGTTTAAGGAGGGGCTATGGCTACACCTTC. Amino acids: CASSLRRGYGYTF.

This clone was picked up many times. The rearrangement joins TRBV7-9 to TRBJ1-6; D possibly corresponds to TRBD1 (6 bases). This CDR3 comprises 17 residues. Germline V gene data show CDR1 as SEHNR and CDR2 as FQNEAQ (reference sequence). The V end lost 0 bases, the J end lost 8 bases, and 17 bases lay between the germline ends. CDR3 coding DNA: TGTGCCAGCAGCTTAGCCGGCAGGGGCGACCTATATTCACCCCTCCACTTT. Protein: CASSLAGRGDLYSPLHF.

The V gene is TRBV7-2, the J gene TRBJ2-3; TRBD1 is a possible D gene (6 bases). Between the trimmed V and J ends, which lost 5 bases and 3 bases, there was a span of 21 bases. CDR3 size: 17 residues. Germline V CDR1 and CDR2: SGHTA, FQGNSA. CDR3 in amino acids: CASSLVGGSGGTDTQYF. As DNA, the CDR3 is TGTGCCAGCAGCCTAGTTGGGGGCTCTGGGGGAACAGATACGCAGTATTTT.

This chain connects TRBV18 to TRBJ1-1; tentative D call: TRBD1 (5 bases). V gave up 5 bases and J gave up 0 bases, with 19 bases separating them. Germline V gene lookup returns CDR1 KGHSH and CDR2 LQKENI. CDR3 length: 17 residues. The CDR3 reads CASSAQRRQSMNTEAFF. As DNA, the CDR3 is TGTGCCAGCTCAGCCCAGAGACGACAGTCCATGAACACTGAAGCTTTCTTT.

This clone has ten or more counts. This chain joins TRBV6-2 or TRBV6-3 and TRBJ1-5, with 10 bases matching TRBD1. Trimming removed 4 bases from V and 2 bases from J; junction bases left unmatched: 8. CDR1 is MNHEY and CDR2 is SVGEGT in the germline V gene. CDR3 length: 17 amino acids. The CDR3, as DNA: TGTGCCAGCAGTTCCCGGGACAGGGGATATGGCAATCAGCCCCAGCATTTT. Translating it yields CASSSRDRGYGNQPQHF.

This clone appeared a few times. The chain links TRBV11-2 to TRBJ2-3; the match to TRBD1 covers 10 bases. This CDR3 contains 18 residues. Trimming cost V 5 bases and J 10 bases; bases outside gene matches: 21. Germline values: CDR1 SGHAT, CDR2 FQNNGV. For the CDR3, the DNA is TGTGCCAGCAGCCCTAGCCCAATCTTCCGTCGGGACAGGGGATCGCAGTATTTT. Protein: CASSPSPIFRRDRGSQYF.

This clone showed up many times. The chain combines TRBV19 with TRBJ2-7; perhaps TRBD1 as D (5 bases). The CDR3 is 13 amino acids. The V end lost 4 bases, the J end lost 4 bases, and 11 bases lay between the germline ends. The germline CDR1 and CDR2 sequences are LNHDA and SQIVND (reference sequence). The CDR3 DNA is TGTGCCAGTAGTAAGAACCAGGGTTACGAGCAGTACTTC. Amino acid sequence: CASSKNQGYEQYF. Together with reference TRBV19 and TRBJ2-7, the CDR3 gives the full variable domain: DGGITQSPKYLFRKEGQNVTLSCEQNLNHDAMYWYRQDPGQGLRLIYYSQIVNDFQKGDIAEGYSVSREKKESFPLTVTSAQKNPTAFYLCASSKNQGYEQYFGPGTRLTVT.

This clone was recorded a few times. The chain carries TRBV7-9 and TRBJ2-3; D possibly corresponds to TRBD1 (6 bases). V was clipped by 1 base and J by 3 bases, with 14 bases between them. The CDR3 has 16 amino acids. Germline lookup yields CDR1 SEHNR and CDR2 FQNEAQ (reference sequence). The CDR3 bases are TGTGCCAGCAGCTTAGGTTGGGACAAAATAACAGATACGCAGTATTTT. This sequence encodes CASSLGWDKITDTQYF.

This clone showed up many times. The chain links TRBV19 to TRBJ2-6, with D unresolved. The CDR3 spans 13 residues. Trimming removed 6 bases at V and 1 base at J, with 4 bases between. Germline loops: CDR1 LNHDA, CDR2 SQIVND (reference sequence). The CDR3 protein is CASSLSGANVLTF. The CDR3 nucleotides are TGTGCCAGTAGCCTATCTGGGGCCAACGTCCTGACTTTC.

This clone was observed at least ten times. The junction departs from the called germline gene at one end, perhaps through a read error. The V gene is TRBV5-1, the J gene TRBJ1-1; TRBD1 matches at 8 bases. Germline V gene lookup returns CDR1 SGHRS and CDR2 YFSETQ. This CDR3 contains 14 residues. Here the CDR3 DNA reads TGCGCCAGCAGATTGGACAGGGTGGACACTGAAGCTTTCTTT. Protein: CASRLDRVDTEAFF.

Ten or more counts support this clone. The chain recombines TRBV6-6 with TRBJ1-3; 10 nucleotides agree with TRBD1. V lost 6 bases to trimming and J lost 4 bases; unmatched junction nucleotides: 3. Germline CDR1 is MNHNY and CDR2 is SVGAGI (reference sequence). CDR3 length: 14 residues. CDR3 DNA: TGTGCCAGCAGGGGGGGACAGGGGGGAAACACCATATATTTT. This encodes CASRGGQGGNTIYF.

This clone was seen repeatedly, ten times or more. The chain uses TRBV27 and TRBJ2-7; 7 positions match TRBD1. The CDR3 contains 15 residues. Germline CDR1 reads MNHEY; CDR2 reads SMNVEV (reference sequence). Trimming removed 6 bases from V and 5 bases from J; junction bases left unmatched: 13. CDR3 bases: TGTGCCAGCAGCGATTTCGTTGACAGGGTGCACGAGCAGTACTTC. This encodes CASSDFVDRVHEQYF.

Many counts were recorded for this clone. The chain links TRBV7-6 to TRBJ1-1, with TRBD1 identical over 9 bases. V lost 5 bases to trimming and J lost 8 bases; unmatched junction nucleotides: 18. The length of the CDR3 is 17 residues. Germline V gene sequence: CDR1 SGHVS, CDR2 FNYEAQ. This CDR3 reads CASSARAGTGSFLEAFF. Written as DNA, the CDR3 is TGTGCCAGCAGCGCCCGGGCCGGGACAGGGAGTTTCTTGGAAGCTTTCTTT. Filled out from reference TRBV7-6 and TRBJ1-1, the complete variable domain reads GAGVSQSPRYKVTKRGQDVALRCDPISGHVSLYWYRQALGQGPEFLTYFNYEAQQDKSGLPNDRFSAERPEGSISTLTIQRTEQRDSAMYRCASSARAGTGSFLEAFFGQGTRLTVV.

This clone was seen repeatedly, ten times or more. The chain recombines TRBV7-9 with TRBJ2-1; 9 bases agree with TRBD1. Trimming took 5 bases from V and 5 from J; bases not matched to a gene: 7. The CDR3 sequence is 15 residues long. Germline CDR1 reads SEHNR; CDR2 reads FQNEAQ (reference sequence). CDR3 in DNA: TGTGCCAGCAGCCCGGTGACAGGGGGGAACAATGAGCAGTTCTTC. This codes for CASSPVTGGNNEQFF.

The table lists this clone with many counts. The rearrangement joins TRBV6-6 to TRBJ2-2, with 7 bases matching TRBD1. The V segment lost 4 bases and the J segment 3 bases; nucleotides outside the gene matches: 5. The CDR3 contains 15 residues. The germline V gene encodes CDR1 MNHNY and CDR2 SVGAGI (reference sequence). Written as DNA, the CDR3 is TGTGCCAGCAGTTCCCCGCAGGGGGACACCGGGGAGCTGTTTTTT. It encodes CASSSPQGDTGELFF.

This clone was observed at least ten times. The chain couples TRBV18 to TRBJ1-4; the D gene is possibly TRBD1 (5 bases). From germline, CDR1 is KGHSH and CDR2 LQKENI. V gave up 2 bases and J gave up 8 bases, with 12 bases separating them. CDR3 length: 14 amino acids. CDR3 DNA: TGTGCCAGCTCACCAACGGCAGGGAGCGAAAAACTGTTTTTT. Its protein product is CASSPTAGSEKLFF.

In this sample, this clone turned up many times. This chain connects TRBV19 to TRBJ2-1; D is unresolved. With 3 bases removed from V and 15 bases from J, the gap between germline ends came to 15 bases. CDR3 length equals 12 residues. CDR1 and CDR2 from the germline V gene are LNHDA and SQIVND (reference sequence). The CDR3 DNA follows: TGTGCCAGTAGTATGTCTAGAACCCCGGTGTTCTTC. Protein: CASSMSRTPVFF.

This clone was seen many times. This chain uses TRBV18 with TRBJ2-7; possible D gene TRBD1, 6 bases. The germline gives CDR1 KGHSH, CDR2 LQKENI. Trimming left V 4 bases short and J 3 bases short, with 16 bases between. The CDR3 length is 15 residues. In DNA, the CDR3 is TGTGCCAGCTCACGAATACAGGGTTCTGACTACGAGCAGTACTTC. It yields the protein CASSRIQGSDYEQYF.

This clone was seen at least ten times. J is TRBJ1-2 and V is TRBV13; D not certain. CDR3 length equals 16 residues. V lost 0 bases and J lost 3, with 14 bases in between. The germline V gene has CDR1 PRHDT and CDR2 FYEKMQ (reference sequence). This chain's CDR3 is CASSLGYGVADYGYTF. CDR3 nucleotides: TGTGCCAGCAGCTTAGGATATGGGGTAGCGGACTATGGCTACACCTTC.

The rearrangement uses TRBV7-2 and TRBJ2-5; 13 bases line up with TRBD2. Germline V lookup: CDR1 SGHTA, CDR2 FQGNSA. Trimming removed 6 bases from V and 5 bases from J; junction bases left unmatched: 6. The CDR3 contains 15 residues. CDR3 nucleotide sequence: TGTGCCAGCAGACTAGCGGGGGGGCCTTGGGAGACCCAGTACTTC. As protein: CASRLAGGPWETQYF.